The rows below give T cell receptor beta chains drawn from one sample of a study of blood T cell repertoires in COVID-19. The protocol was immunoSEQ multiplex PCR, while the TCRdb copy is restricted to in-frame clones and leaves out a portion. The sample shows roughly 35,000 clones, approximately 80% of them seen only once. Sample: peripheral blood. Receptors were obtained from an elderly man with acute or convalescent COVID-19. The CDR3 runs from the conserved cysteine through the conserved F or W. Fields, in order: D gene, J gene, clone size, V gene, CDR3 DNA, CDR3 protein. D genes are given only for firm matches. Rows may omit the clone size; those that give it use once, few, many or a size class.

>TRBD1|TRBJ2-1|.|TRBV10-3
TGTGCCACCATGGACAGGGACGGGGAGGATGAGCAGTTCTTC
CATMDRDGEDEQFF
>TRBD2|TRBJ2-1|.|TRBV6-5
TGTGCCAGCAGGAGAAGACTAGCGGTCGACAATGAGCAGTTCTTC
CASRRRLAVDNEQFF
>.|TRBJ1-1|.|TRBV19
TGTGCCAGTACTACCCCAGGAGGGTCCTCCTTCTTT
CASTTPGGSSFF
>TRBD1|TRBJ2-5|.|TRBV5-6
TGTGCCAGCAGCATTGGCTCAGTAAGGGGGCGTTGGTACCAAGAGACCCAGTACTTC
CASSIGSVRGRWYQETQYF
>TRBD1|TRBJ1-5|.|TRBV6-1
TGTGCCAGCAGTGGTCCCCGGGACAGGCGCAATCAGCCCCAGCATTTT
CASSGPRDRRNQPQHF
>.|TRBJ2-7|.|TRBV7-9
TGTGCCAGCAGCCCAGACTACATCTACGAGCAGTACTTC
CASSPDYIYEQYF
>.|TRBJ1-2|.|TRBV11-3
TGTGCCAGCAGCTTAGGCGGGACCGCAGCTAACTATGGCTACACCTTC
CASSLGGTAANYGYTF
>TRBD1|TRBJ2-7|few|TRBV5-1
TGCGCCAGCAGCTGGACAGGAGGTTCCTACGAGCAGTACTTC
CASSWTGGSYEQYF
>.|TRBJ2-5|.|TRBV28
TGTGCCAGCAGTTTTCAAGGGGAAGAGACCCAGTACTTC
CASSFQGEETQYF
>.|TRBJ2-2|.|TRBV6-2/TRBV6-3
TGTGCCAGCAGTTACTCGATACTCACCGGGGAGCTGTTTTTT
CASSYSILTGELFF
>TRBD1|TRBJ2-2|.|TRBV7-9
TGTGCCAGCAGCACCGGGACAGGGGGCCACGGGGAGCTGTTTTTT
CASSTGTGGHGELFF
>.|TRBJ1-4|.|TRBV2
TGTGCCAGCAGTGGGGACACTTCTAATGAAAAACTGTTTTTT
CASSGDTSNEKLFF
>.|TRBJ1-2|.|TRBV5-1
TGCGCCAGCAGCTTTTCGGGGGACTATGGCTACACCTTC
CASSFSGDYGYTF
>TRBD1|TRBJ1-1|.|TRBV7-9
TGTGCCAGCAGCCCTCGCGGGACAGGTGCCACTGAAGCTTTCTTT
CASSPRGTGATEAFF
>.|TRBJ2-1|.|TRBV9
TGTGCCAGCAGCGCCTTCCTAAGCGGCAACTCCTACAATGAGCAGTTCTTC
CASSAFLSGNSYNEQFF
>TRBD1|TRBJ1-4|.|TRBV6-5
TGTGCCAGCAGCCTAGCCGGGACAGTTAATGAAAAACTGTTTTTT
CASSLAGTVNEKLFF
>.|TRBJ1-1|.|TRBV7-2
TGTGCCAGCAGCCGGGGAGGTATGAACACTGAAGCTTTCTTT
CASSRGGMNTEAFF
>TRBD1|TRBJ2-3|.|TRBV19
TGTGCCAGTAGTTCTCAACACAGGGGAGGCACAGATACGCAGTATTTT
CASSSQHRGGTDTQYF
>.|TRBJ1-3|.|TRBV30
TGTGCCTGGAGTTTAGGGGTCGGAAACACCATATATTTT
CAWSLGVGNTIYF
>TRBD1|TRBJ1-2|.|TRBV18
TGTGCCAGCTCGACCCAGGGTTACAGGGGGAACTATGGCTACACCTTC
CASSTQGYRGNYGYTF
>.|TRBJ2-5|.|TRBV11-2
TGTGCCAGCAGCCCACATCTAGTACAAGAGACCCAGTACTTC
CASSPHLVQETQYF
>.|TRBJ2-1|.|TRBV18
TGTGCCAGCTCACCAATAGGGGCAGACAATGAGCAGTTCTTC
CASSPIGADNEQFF
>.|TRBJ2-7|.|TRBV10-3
TGTGCCATCAGTGAGGGGCAGGGGTCGTACGAGCAGTACTTC
CAISEGQGSYEQYF
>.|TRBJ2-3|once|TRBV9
TGTGCCAGCAGCGTAGTCGGAGGGATAGATACGCAGTATTTT
CASSVVGGIDTQYF
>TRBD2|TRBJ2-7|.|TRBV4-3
TGCGCCAGCAGCCAGGGGGCGGGAGGTTCGTACGAGCAGTACTTC
CASSQGAGGSYEQYF
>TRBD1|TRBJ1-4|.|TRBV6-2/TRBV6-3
TGTGCCAGCAGTTCTCGGCGGGACAGCCGTGAAAAACTGTTTTTT
CASSSRRDSREKLFF
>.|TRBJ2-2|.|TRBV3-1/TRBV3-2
TGTGCCACCCGGGGCGGGGGCAGTAAGAACACCGGGGAGCTGTTTTTT
CATRGGGSKNTGELFF
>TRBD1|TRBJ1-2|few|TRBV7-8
TGTGCCAGCAGCCACGACAGGGGTGGCTACACCTTC
CASSHDRGGYTF
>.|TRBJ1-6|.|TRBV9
TGTGCCAGCAGCGTAGAGCCGAATTCACCCCTCCACTTT
CASSVEPNSPLHF
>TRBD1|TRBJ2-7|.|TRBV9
TGTGCCAGCAGCGCCGGGACAGTGGGTGAGGGCGAGCAGTACTTC
CASSAGTVGEGEQYF
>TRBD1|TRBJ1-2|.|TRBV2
TGTGCCAGCGGTGGGGACAGCGGTATTCGCGGCTACACCTTC
CASGGDSGIRGYTF
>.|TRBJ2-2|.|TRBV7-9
TGTGCCAGCAGCCCCGAAGGGGGATACGGACACACCGGGGAGCTGTTTTTT
CASSPEGGYGHTGELFF
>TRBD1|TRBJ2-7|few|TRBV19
TGTGCCAGGGAACCGGGACAGGGGGCGTTATGCCCCTTCTACGAGCAGTACTTC
CAREPGQGALCPFYEQYF
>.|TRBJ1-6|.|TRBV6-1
TGTGCCAGCAGTGAGGGGGGAACTAATTCACCCCTCCACTTT
CASSEGGTNSPLHF
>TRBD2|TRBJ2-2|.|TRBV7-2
TGTGCCAGCAGCTTAGAACTAGCGGGAGGAAGGGCCGGGGAGCTGTTTTTT
CASSLELAGGRAGELFF
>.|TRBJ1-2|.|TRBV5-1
TGCGCCAGCAGCTTGTTGGCAGGGAATGGCTACACCTTC
CASSLLAGNGYTF
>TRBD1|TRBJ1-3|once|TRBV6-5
TGTGCCAGCAGAGTCTTGGACAGGGCTGGAAACACCATATATTTT
CASRVLDRAGNTIYF
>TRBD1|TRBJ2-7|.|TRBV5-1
TGCGCCAGCAGCTGGGGACAGGGTTCCAACGAGCAGTACTTC
CASSWGQGSNEQYF
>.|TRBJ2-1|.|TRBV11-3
TGTGCCAGCAGCTTAGATTCGCGAGACTTTAGTTCGGGTGAGCAGTTCTTC
CASSLDSRDFSSGEQFF
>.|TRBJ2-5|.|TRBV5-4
TGTGCCAGCAGAGGGGACTTAGAAGAGACCCAGTACTTC
CASRGDLEETQYF
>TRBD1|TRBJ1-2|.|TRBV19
TGTGCCAGTAGTCCCGGACAGGTAAACTATGGCTACACCTTC
CASSPGQVNYGYTF
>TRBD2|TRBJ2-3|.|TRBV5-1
TGCGCCAGCAGCTTGGGAAGCGGGGGGATCACAGATACGCAGTATTTT
CASSLGSGGITDTQYF
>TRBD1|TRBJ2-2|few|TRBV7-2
TGTGCCAGCAGACTCGGGACAGGTTACACCGGGGAGCTGTTTTTT
CASRLGTGYTGELFF
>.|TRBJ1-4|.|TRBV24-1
TGTGCCACCAGTGATCCAAGGGGACAACCTAATGAAAAACTGTTTTTT
CATSDPRGQPNEKLFF
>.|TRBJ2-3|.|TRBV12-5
TGTGCTAGTGGTTTGGAGGGAGATATCACAGATACGCAGTATTTT
CASGLEGDITDTQYF
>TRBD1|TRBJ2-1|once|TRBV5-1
TGCGCCAGCAGGGACAGGAGCTCCTACAATGAGCAGTTCTTC
CASRDRSSYNEQFF
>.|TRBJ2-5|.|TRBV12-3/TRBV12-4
TGTGCCAGCAGTTTTTCTGAGACCCAGTACTTC
CASSFSETQYF
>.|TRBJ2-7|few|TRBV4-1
TGCGCCAGCAGCCACCAAGCGAGTAGGCCCTACGAGCAGTACTTC
CASSHQASRPYEQYF
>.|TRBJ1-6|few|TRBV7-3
TGTGCCAGCAGTCGGGAATTCGGATCACCCCTCCACTTT
CASSREFGSPLHF
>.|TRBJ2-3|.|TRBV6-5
TGTGCCAGCAGTTACTCCCCGGTTAGCACAGATACGCAGTATTTT
CASSYSPVSTDTQYF
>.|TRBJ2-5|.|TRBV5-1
TGCGCCAGCAGCCCCGAGGGCATGAGCCGGGAGACCCAGTACTTC
CASSPEGMSRETQYF